The entry below describes one T cell receptor (beta chain). In the original processing: Reference gene primer amplification gave estimated nucleated cell counts. Method: immunoSEQ multiplex PCR; TCRdb's copy keeps in-frame clones and lacks some. V and J calls and clone size are those listed in that table; D and trimming were worked out from the DNA. This sample has about 270,000 clones, with roughly nine tenths found just once. These data originate in a study of blood T cell repertoires in COVID-19. The wider study: T cells, B-cell-depleted T cells, or PBMCs supplied cDNA or gDNA.

Seattle's enrolled individuals joined amid active infection and were then monitored longitudinally. The clonotype comes from a woman aged 25-40 years with COVID-19, enrolled during active disease. Sequencing used peripheral blood.

The CDR3 DNA sequence: TGCGCCAGCAGCTCCTCGTCTAGCGGGGGGGCACACAATGAGCAGTTCTTC. Its protein product is CASSSSSSGGAHNEQFF. The chain combines TRBV5-1 with TRBJ2-1; 12 bases match TRBD2. J gave up 5 bases and V 3 bases, and 9 bases lay outside the gene matches. This CDR3 is built from 17 residues. The germline V gene has CDR1 SGHRS and CDR2 YFSETQ.